The 22 T cell receptor beta chains reported below all come from one sample, sequenced in a study of vaccination and CD4 T cells after COVID-19. The Oncomine TCR Beta short-read assay generated sequence data from the DNA of cultured CD4+ T cells. TCRdb ran MiXCR on the PCR reads and lists one entry per CDR3 protein. The sample has just under 20,000 distinct CDR3 sequences, 40% to 50% seen once. Treatment indicated: approximately 11-day PBMC culture with coronavirus spike peptide pools or control peptides (ViraFEST assay). These TCRs are of unknown antigen specificity. The sample here was CD4+ T cells from blood, cultured in vitro, taken before SARS-CoV-2 vaccination. The receptors derive from a human donor who had recovered from COVID-19.

The chain couples TRBV6-5 to TRBJ1-5; 8 nucleotides line up with TRBD1. V gave up 0 bases and J gave up 7 bases; unmatched junction bases: 11. CDR3 length: 17 amino acids. Germline V gives CDR1 MNHEY, CDR2 SVGAGI. CDR3 nucleotide sequence: TGTGCCAGCAGTTACTCCCTAGACAGGGGAGGAAACCAGCCCCAGCATTTT. Translation gives CASSYSLDRGGNQPQHF.

The chain has TRBV11-3 and TRBJ2-7, with D perhaps TRBD2 (6 bases). This CDR3 spans 14 amino acids. Germline values: CDR1 SGHNT, CDR2 YENEEA. V lost 6 bases and J lost 5, with 17 bases in between. The CDR3: CASSQPGTLHEQYF. The CDR3 bases are TGTGCCAGCAGTCAACCCGGGACTCTCCACGAGCAGTACTTC.

This clonotype was seen a few times. The V and J genes are TRBV20-1 and TRBJ1-1; D might be TRBD1 (6 bases). V shed 7 bases and J shed 0 bases, with 24 bases lying between them. Germline V lookup: CDR1 DFQATT, CDR2 SNEGSKA (reference sequence). The CDR3 has 17 amino acids. This CDR3 reads CSGGGRGELFMNTEAFF. CDR3 nucleotides: TGCAGTGGGGGGGGCAGGGGCGAACTCTTCATGAACACTGAAGCTTTCTTT.

The genes are TRBV20-1 and TRBJ1-5; 8 bases are a match to TRBD1. Per germline, CDR1 DFQATT and CDR2 SNEGSKA (reference sequence). CDR3 length: 15 residues. J gave up 0 bases and V 2 bases, and 3 bases lay outside the gene matches. The CDR3 protein is CSARRQGYSNQPQHF. In nucleotides, the CDR3 is TGCAGTGCTAGACGACAGGGGTATAGCAATCAGCCCCAGCATTTT.

This chain links TRBV3-1 with TRBJ1-2; 10 bases map to TRBD1. The ends lost 1 base at V and 8 bases at J; junction bases unmatched: 4. Germline loops: CDR1 LGHDT, CDR2 YNNKEL (reference sequence). The CDR3 runs to 14 residues. CDR3 bases: TGTGCCAGCAGCCAAGGTCGACAGGGGGCAGGCTACACCTTC. This codes for CASSQGRQGAGYTF.

This rearrangement joins TRBV2 to TRBJ1-5; TRBD1 might be the D (5 bases). In germline, CDR1 is SNHLY, CDR2 FYNNEI. This CDR3 spans 14 amino acids. V lost 3 bases to trimming and J lost 0 bases, with 6 bases between them. CDR3 bases: TGTGCCAGCAGTGAGGGGGTTAGCAATCAGCCCCAGCATTTT. Its protein is CASSEGVSNQPQHF.

This clonotype was detected a few times. This chain joins TRBV19 and TRBJ2-2; 7 bases fit TRBD2. The germline CDR1 and CDR2 sequences are LNHDA and SQIVND (reference sequence). The V segment lost 3 bases and the J segment 4 bases; nucleotides outside the gene matches: 5. This CDR3 spans 15 amino acids. CDR3 bases: TGTGCCAGTAGTATGGGGGGGAGGGCCACCGGGGAGCTGTTTTTT. This codes for CASSMGGRATGELFF. The whole variable domain, remainder taken from reference TRBV19 and TRBJ2-2, is DGGITQSPKYLFRKEGQNVTLSCEQNLNHDAMYWYRQDPGQGLRLIYYSQIVNDFQKGDIAEGYSVSREKKESFPLTVTSAQKNPTAFYLCASSMGGRATGELFFGEGSRLTVL.

The table lists this clonotype with a few counts. The chain has TRBV7-2 and TRBJ2-5, with D maybe TRBD1 (6 bases). CDR3 length: 12 amino acids. Germline V gene lookup returns CDR1 SGHTA and CDR2 FQGNSA. With 7 bases removed from V and 3 bases from J, the gap between germline ends came to 9 bases. The CDR3 loop reads CASNNREETQYF. The CDR3 DNA sequence: TGTGCCAGCAATAACAGGGAAGAGACCCAGTACTTC.

This clonotype was seen just once. This rearrangement joins TRBV20-1 to TRBJ2-5; D unresolved. Trimming removed 3 bases from V and 2 bases from J, with 1 base in between. The CDR3 covers 10 residues. Germline lookup yields CDR1 DFQATT and CDR2 SNEGSKA (reference sequence). CDR3 DNA sequence: TGCAGTGCTAGTCAAGAGACCCAGTACTTC. Its translation: CSASQETQYF.

This clonotype was seen only a few times. This chain connects TRBV27 to TRBJ1-1; no clear D gene. Germline CDR1 reads MNHEY; CDR2 reads SMNVEV (reference sequence). V lost 3 bases and J lost 8, with 10 bases in between. The CDR3 has 12 amino acids. For the CDR3, the DNA is TGTGCCAGCAGTTTTAACGGCAGGGAAGCTTTCTTT. Amino acid sequence: CASSFNGREAFF.

V usage is TRBV14 and J usage is TRBJ2-1, with 12 bases fitting TRBD2. The CDR3 loop spans 15 amino acids. Trimming took 6 bases from V and 7 from J; bases not matched to a gene: 7. Germline-derived CDR1 and CDR2 are SGHDN and FVKESK. The CDR3 loop is CASSRGLAGNNEQFF. In nucleotides, the CDR3 is TGTGCCAGCAGTCGAGGACTAGCGGGAAATAATGAGCAGTTCTTC. Full variable domain (outside the CDR3, taken from reference TRBV14 and TRBJ2-1): EAGVTQFPSHSVIEKGQTVTLRCDPISGHDNLYWYRRVMGKEIKFLLHFVKESKQDESGMPNNRFLAERTGGTYSTLKVQPAELEDSGVYFCASSRGLAGNNEQFFGPGTRLTVL.

The chain carries TRBV5-4 and TRBJ2-1; 7 nucleotides match TRBD2. The junction had 7 bases not matched to a gene; V was cut back by 4 bases and J by 0 bases. Germline assignment: CDR1 SGHNT and CDR2 YYREEE (reference sequence). This CDR3 has 16 amino acids. The CDR3 DNA is TGTGCCAGCAGCAAGTCAACTAGCGTCTCCTACAATGAGCAGTTCTTC. It specifies CASSKSTSVSYNEQFF.

Only a few counts were recorded for this clonotype. The CDR3 coding sequence is TGCAGTGCTAGTGGCGCTAGCGGGAGTTCAGATACGCAGTATTTT. Translating gives CSASGASGSSDTQYF. This chain uses TRBV20-1 with TRBJ2-3; 10 bases agree with TRBD2. In germline, CDR1 is DFQATT, CDR2 SNEGSKA (reference sequence). The CDR3 runs 15 residues. V lost 3 bases and J lost 4; bases outside the gene matches: 7.

J is TRBJ2-7 and V is TRBV20-1; no firm D call. CDR1 is DFQATT, CDR2 SNEGSKA, per germline (reference sequence). This CDR3 has 14 residues. V lost 3 bases to trimming and J lost 0 bases, with 12 bases between them. The CDR3 DNA follows: TGCAGTGCTAGGTGGCGCGGAGCCTCCTACGAGCAGTACTTC. It encodes CSARWRGASYEQYF.

This clonotype was seen only a few times. The V and J genes are TRBV6-1 and TRBJ1-1; D is undetermined. The germline V and J ends were trimmed by 5 bases and 1 base, with 11 bases remaining between them. The CDR3 is made up of 14 amino acids. Looked up from germline, CDR1 is MNHNS and CDR2 is SASEGT. The CDR3 nucleotides are TGTGCCAGCAGTCTCCAGGTTTCGAACACTGAAGCTTTCTTT. It codes for CASSLQVSNTEAFF.

The chain employs TRBV28 and TRBJ1-5; 7 positions match TRBD1. CDR3 length: 16 amino acids. J was trimmed by 1 base and V by 3 bases; bases with no gene match: 6. Germline CDR1 reads MDHEN; CDR2 reads SYDVKM. Written as DNA, the CDR3 is TGTGCCAGCAGTTTCGCGGCAGGGGGAAGCAATCAGCCCCAGCATTTT. It codes for CASSFAAGGSNQPQHF.

This rearrangement joins TRBV20-1 to TRBJ2-2; TRBD2 aligns across 8 bases. The CDR3 is 15 residues long. Germline CDR1 DFQATT, CDR2 SNEGSKA (reference sequence). With V trimmed by 1 base and J by 7 bases, 8 bases remained unmatched. CDR3 DNA sequence: TGCAGTGCTAGAGGCGGGACTAGTGGTGGCGGGGAGCTGTTTTTT. This gives the protein CSARGGTSGGGELFF.

The rearrangement uses TRBV7-2 and TRBJ2-1; D perhaps matches TRBD2 (5 bases). The CDR3 sequence is 18 residues long. Germline V gene sequence: CDR1 SGHTA, CDR2 FQGNSA. Trimming took 4 bases from V and 1 from J, leaving 20 bases between them. The CDR3 nucleotides are TGTGCCAGCAGCTATACTAGGGCCAAAGGTATTTCCTACAATGAGCAGTTCTTC. This gives the protein CASSYTRAKGISYNEQFF.

This chain connects TRBV6-1 to TRBJ2-3; TRBD1 aligns across 7 bases. The germline CDR1 and CDR2 sequences are MNHNS and SASEGT. CDR3 size: 15 residues. V trimming: 10 bases; J trimming: 0 bases; junction bases outside the gene matches: 10. The CDR3 sequence is CATTTGVISTDTQYF. CDR3 sequence (DNA): TGTGCCACCACTACAGGGGTCATAAGCACAGATACGCAGTATTTT.

The chain has TRBV28 and TRBJ1-5, with 7 bases aligning to TRBD1. After removal of 7 bases from V and 4 bases from J, the junction contained 7 bases not matched to a gene. Looked up from germline, CDR1 is MDHEN and CDR2 is SYDVKM. There are 14 residues in the CDR3. The CDR3 protein is CASMTGIRNQPQHF. The CDR3 DNA sequence: TGTGCCAGCATGACAGGGATAAGAAATCAGCCCCAGCATTTT.

This clonotype was detected only once. The chain joins TRBV23-1 to TRBJ1-2; no clear D gene. TRBV23-1 is identified as an open reading frame with a role that is uncertain. The CDR3 is made up of 12 amino acids. Trimming took 3 bases from V and 12 from J, leaving 14 bases between them. CDR3 coding DNA: TGCGCCAGCAGTCACCCCGGGAAGGGCCACACCTTC. Its protein product is CASSHPGKGHTF.

This clonotype counts as medium-sized. This chain joins TRBV7-2 and TRBJ1-5; maybe TRBD1 (5 bases). V gave up 0 bases and J gave up 5 bases, with 11 bases separating them. CDR1 SGHTA and CDR2 FQGNSA come from the germline V gene. CDR3 length: 15 amino acids. For the CDR3, the DNA is TGTGCCAGCAGCTTAGCGCAGGGAAGCGATCAGCCCCAGCATTTT. Protein sequence: CASSLAQGSDQPQHF.